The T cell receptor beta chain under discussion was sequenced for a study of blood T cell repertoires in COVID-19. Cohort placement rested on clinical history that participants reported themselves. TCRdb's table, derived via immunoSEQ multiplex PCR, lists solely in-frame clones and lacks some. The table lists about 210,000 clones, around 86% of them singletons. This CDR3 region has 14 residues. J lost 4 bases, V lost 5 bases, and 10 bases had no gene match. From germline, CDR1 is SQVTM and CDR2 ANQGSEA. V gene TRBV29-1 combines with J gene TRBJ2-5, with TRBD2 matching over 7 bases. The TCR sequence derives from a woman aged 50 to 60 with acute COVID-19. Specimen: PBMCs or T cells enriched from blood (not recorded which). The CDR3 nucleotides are TGCAGCGTTTCTAGTAACGGGGGGAGAGAGACCCAGTACTTC. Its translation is CSVSSNGGRETQYF.